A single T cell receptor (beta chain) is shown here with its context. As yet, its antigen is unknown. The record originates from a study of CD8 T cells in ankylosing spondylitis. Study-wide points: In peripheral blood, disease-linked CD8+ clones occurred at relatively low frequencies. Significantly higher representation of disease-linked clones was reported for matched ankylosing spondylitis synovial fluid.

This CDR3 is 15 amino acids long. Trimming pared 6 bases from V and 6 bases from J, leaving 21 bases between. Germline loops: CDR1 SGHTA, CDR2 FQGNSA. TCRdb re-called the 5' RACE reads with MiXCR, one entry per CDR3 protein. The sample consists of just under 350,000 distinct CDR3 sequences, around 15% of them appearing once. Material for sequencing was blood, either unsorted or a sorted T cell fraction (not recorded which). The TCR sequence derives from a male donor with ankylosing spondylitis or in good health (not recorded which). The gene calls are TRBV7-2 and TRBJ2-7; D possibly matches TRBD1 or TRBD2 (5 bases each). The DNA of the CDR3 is TGTGCCAGCAGTCCAGTCACCGGGAATCAGGGCGAGCAGTACTTC. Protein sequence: CASSPVTGNQGEQYF.